This record concerns one T cell receptor (beta chain) sequence. This sample is part of a study of cytomegalovirus exposure and HLA in healthy donors. CDR3 length: 12 residues. Per the germline V gene, CDR1 is SEHNR and CDR2 is FQNEAQ (reference sequence). V lost 8 bases to trimming and J lost 4 bases, with 12 bases between them. Profiling relied on immunoSEQ multiplex PCR, and the TCRdb table lists in-frame clones only, not all of them. The repertoire consists of 140,000 to 150,000 clones, with just over 90% occurring once and the leading ten covering about 0.64%. The sample taken for sequencing was PBMCs. The chain is built from TRBV7-9 and TRBJ2-7, with D hard to call. The clonotype was recovered from a man between 18 and 29 years old in good health and CMV-seronegative. CDR3 coding DNA: TGTGCCAGCGGTAAAACGAGATACGAGCAGTACTTC. Translating gives CASGKTRYEQYF.